This TCR beta chain was identified in a study of cytomegalovirus exposure and HLA in healthy donors. This PCR relied on a set of 60 Vbeta primers and 13 Jbeta primers. The data were produced by immunoSEQ multiplex PCR, yet TCRdb's version contains in-frame clones alone and is incomplete. The sample holds fewer than 200,000 clones, 83% seen once. General study results and limits: The study labeled 164 TCR beta chains cytomegalovirus-associated. Within an earlier analysis, most TCR beta V segments proved productive either about 87% or about 30% of the time.

Notes on this clone: Its specificity is unknown.

Germline loops: CDR1 MNHEY, CDR2 SVGAGI. The CDR3 has 13 residues. The sequence was obtained from a man in his forties in good health and CMV-seropositive. Sequencing was done on a sample of PBMCs. The chain recombines TRBV6-5 with TRBJ2-1; 10 bases match TRBD1. The CDR3 DNA reads TGTGCAACCGGGACAGGGGCCTACAATGAGCAGTTCTTC. Translating gives CATGTGAYNEQFF.